The entry below describes one T cell receptor beta chain. Its specificity is unknown. The data belong to a study of OX40 agonist ivuxolimab in advanced cancers. At the level of the study: Patients received intravenous ivuxolimab every 2 weeks at 0.01 to 10 mg/kg. Partial responses were seen in three patients, one with hepatocellular carcinoma and two with cutaneous melanoma. The study, taken as a whole, reports: On average, a greater number of expanded clones characterised CD8+ T cells relative to CD4+. With doses of 0.1 to 3.0 mg/kg, CD4+ and CD8+ blood T cells had undergone clonal expansion by week 6.

Sequencing was performed with immunoSEQ multiplex PCR; in TCRdb, only in-frame clones are kept and a portion is missing. The sample has about 80,000 clones, around 90% seen once; the top ten hold roughly 0.32%. CDR1 SGHVS and CDR2 FNYEAQ come from the germline V gene. The CDR3 loop spans 17 amino acids. The trim removed 1 base at V and 3 bases at J, leaving 9 bases unmatched. Sample: CD4+ or CD8+ T cells sorted from blood, taken in a trial of the OX40 agonist ivuxolimab. The receptor comes from an adult with an advanced solid tumor such as melanoma, head and neck, liver or kidney cancer. V usage is TRBV7-6 and J usage is TRBJ2-3; 8 bases agree with TRBD1. The CDR3 reads CASSLGTGTHRTDTQYF. CDR3 DNA sequence: TGTGCCAGCAGCTTAGGGACAGGGACCCACAGGACAGATACGCAGTATTTT.